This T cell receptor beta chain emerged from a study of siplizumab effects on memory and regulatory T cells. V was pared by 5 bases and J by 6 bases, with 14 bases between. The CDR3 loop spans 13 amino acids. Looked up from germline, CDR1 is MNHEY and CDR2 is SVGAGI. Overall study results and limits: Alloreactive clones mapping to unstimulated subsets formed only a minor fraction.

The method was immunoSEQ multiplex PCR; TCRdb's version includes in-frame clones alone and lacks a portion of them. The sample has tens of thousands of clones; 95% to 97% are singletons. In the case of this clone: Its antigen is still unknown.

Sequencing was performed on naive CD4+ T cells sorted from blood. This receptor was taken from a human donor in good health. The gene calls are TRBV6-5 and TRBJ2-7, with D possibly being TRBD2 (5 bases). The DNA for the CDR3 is TGTGCCAGCAGTGCGATTCGACGGGGCGAGCAGTACTTC. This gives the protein CASSAIRRGEQYF.